This T cell receptor (beta chain) appears in the sequencing data of a study of cytomegalovirus exposure and HLA in healthy donors. The protocol was immunoSEQ multiplex PCR, while the TCRdb copy is restricted to in-frame clones and leaves out a portion. The data show over 250,000 clones, about 86% seen once. The source is a woman between 18 and 29 years old in good health and CMV-seronegative. The material sequenced was PBMCs.

CDR3 sequence: CASSLETRYNEQFF. The CDR3 DNA follows: TGCGCCAGCAGCTTGGAAACACGTTACAATGAGCAGTTCTTC. The V gene is TRBV5-1, the J gene TRBJ2-1; no clear D. Trimming removed 0 bases at V and 4 bases at J, with 8 bases between. CDR3 size: 14 residues. Per germline, CDR1 SGHRS and CDR2 YFSETQ.